This T cell receptor (beta chain) was obtained from a study of cytomegalovirus exposure and HLA in healthy donors. Regarding the study as a whole: When analyzed later, a missense DCLRE1C variant was found to be linked to TCR beta V- and J-gene trimming.

In the PCR, 60 Vbeta and 13 Jbeta primers were used. Here immunoSEQ multiplex PCR was the method, and the copy in TCRdb shows in-frame clones only, minus some. Of roughly 120,000 clones listed, 70% to 90% were seen once; the top ten hold about 1.7%. CDR3 length: 13 amino acids. Per the germline V gene, CDR1 is MNHNY and CDR2 is SVGAGI (reference sequence). V gave up 7 bases and J gave up 3 bases, with 10 bases separating them. In the case of this clone: What it recognizes is unknown.

This receptor was identified in a man aged 35-49 years in good health and CMV-seronegative. The chain is built from TRBV6-6 and TRBJ1-5, with D perhaps TRBD1 (5 bases). The sample consisted of PBMCs. This CDR3 is CASTGGTNQPQHF. In DNA, the CDR3 is TGTGCCAGCACCGGGGGGACCAATCAGCCCCAGCATTTT.